One and the same sample provided the 27 T cell receptor beta chains below, sequenced in a study of blood T cell repertoires in COVID-19. The table came from immunoSEQ multiplex PCR; TCRdb's copy has only in-frame clones and leaves some out. The profile shows some 190,000 clones, more than 75% of them singletons. Sequencing was done on a sample of peripheral blood. These receptor sequences come from a person aged 65 to 79 with COVID-19, enrolled during active disease.

This chain links TRBV11-2 with TRBJ2-6; no clear D. CDR3 length equals 14 residues. Trimming removed 5 bases from V and 3 bases from J, with 8 bases in between. Germline V gene lookup returns CDR1 SGHAT and CDR2 FQNNGV. The CDR3 coding sequence is TGTGCCAGCAGCCCTATTCGTGGGGCCAACGTCCTGACTTTC. It translates to CASSPIRGANVLTF.

The V and J genes are TRBV6-5 and TRBJ1-2; 9 bases agree with TRBD1. With V trimmed by 2 bases and J by 3 bases, 4 bases remained unmatched. CDR1 is MNHEY, CDR2 SVGAGI, per germline. The CDR3 extends over 15 amino acids. CDR3 loop: CASSYRDRADYGYTF. CDR3 nucleotide sequence: TGTGCCAGCAGTTACCGGGACAGGGCCGACTATGGCTACACCTTC.

This chain uses TRBV4-3 with TRBJ1-3; 7 bases are a match to TRBD1. This CDR3 comprises 13 residues. V was clipped by 8 bases and J by 3 bases; unmatched bases: 4. Per germline, CDR1 LGHNA and CDR2 YSLEER. CDR3 nucleotide sequence: TGCGCCAGCGGACAGGAGATTGGAAACACCATATATTTT. This encodes CASGQEIGNTIYF.

This chain links TRBV7-2 with TRBJ1-6; D call uncertain. V was cut by 2 bases and J by 7 bases, with 15 bases left in between. CDR3 length: 16 residues. Germline CDR1 is SGHTA and CDR2 is FQGNSA. The CDR3 DNA is TGTGCCAGCAGCTTACTGAGCCTCGCTCCAAATTCACCCCTCCACTTT. This encodes CASSLLSLAPNSPLHF.

The rearrangement uses TRBV5-4 and TRBJ2-1; D uncertain. The CDR3 sequence is 12 residues long. Trimming removed 1 base at V and 7 bases at J, with 6 bases between. Germline values: CDR1 SGHNT, CDR2 YYREEE (reference sequence). The CDR3, as DNA: TGTGCCAGCAGCTTGCCACTAAATGAGCAGTTCTTC. It encodes CASSLPLNEQFF. Together with reference TRBV5-4 and TRBJ2-1, the CDR3 gives the full variable domain: ETGVTQSPTHLIKTRGQQVTLRCSSQSGHNTVSWYQQALGQGPQFIFQYYREEENGRGNFPPRFSGLQFPNYSSELNVNALELDDSALYLCASSLPLNEQFFGPGTRLTVL.

V and J are TRBV14 and TRBJ1-1; no clear D. V shed 9 bases and J shed 0 bases, with 8 bases lying between them. The CDR3 runs 12 residues. Germline assignment: CDR1 SGHDN and CDR2 FVKESK. The CDR3, as DNA: TGTGCCAGTGACAACATGAACACTGAAGCTTTCTTT. Its translation: CASDNMNTEAFF.

The rearrangement links TRBV6-5 to TRBJ2-2; D is undetermined. V was shortened by 4 bases and J by 8 bases, with 8 bases between the two germline ends. Germline V CDR1 and CDR2: MNHEY, SVGAGI. The CDR3 contains 12 residues. The CDR3 DNA reads as TGTGCCAGCAGTTTGCGCCGGGGGGAGCTGTTTTTT. Translating gives CASSLRRGELFF.

This clone was detected only once. The CDR3 spells CASSQILNIQYF. CDR3 nucleotide sequence: TGTGCCAGCAGTCAGATTCTAAACATTCAGTACTTC. The J gene is TRBJ2-4, the V gene TRBV12-3 or TRBV12-4; D remains unclear. The ends were cut back, 5 bases at V and 6 bases at J, with 8 bases in the middle. The CDR3 sequence is 12 residues long.

The chain couples TRBV6-6 to TRBJ2-1, with 9 bases lining up with TRBD2. After removal of 6 bases from V and 8 bases from J, the junction contained 8 bases not matched to a gene. CDR1 and CDR2 (germline): MNHNY, SVGAGI (reference sequence). The CDR3 loop spans 14 amino acids. The CDR3 loop is CASRYSGSYDEQFF. CDR3 sequence (DNA): TGTGCCAGCAGGTATAGCGGGAGTTACGATGAGCAGTTCTTC.

This chain links TRBV28 with TRBJ2-6, with 7 bases matching TRBD1. The germline V gene has CDR1 MDHEN and CDR2 SYDVKM. The V segment lost 7 bases and the J segment 2 bases; nucleotides outside the gene matches: 5. The CDR3 runs 15 residues. The CDR3 nucleotides read TGTGCCAGCAAAGAGGGGGCAACTGGGGCCAACGTCCTGACTTTC. It yields the protein CASKEGATGANVLTF. The full variable domain, rest sourced from reference TRBV28 and TRBJ2-6, is DVKVTQSSRYLVKRTGEKVFLECVQDMDHENMFWYRQDPGLGLRLIYFSYDVKMKEKGDIPEGYSVSREKKERFSLILESASTNQTSMYLCASKEGATGANVLTFGAGSRLTVL.

The chain uses TRBV5-1 and TRBJ1-2, with TRBD1 matching 7 bases. This CDR3 contains 15 residues. V shed 4 bases and J 4 bases; nucleotides not matched to a gene: 10. CDR1 is SGHRS, CDR2 YFSETQ, per germline. The CDR3 here is CASSRGPTGVYGYTF. The CDR3 region has the DNA TGCGCCAGCAGCAGGGGGCCCACAGGGGTCTATGGCTACACCTTC.

This chain uses TRBV3-1 (or the pseudogene TRBV3-2) with TRBJ1-2, with 9 positions matching TRBD1. The germline CDR1 and CDR2 sequences are LGHDT and YNNKEL (reference sequence). J gave up 4 bases and V 0 bases, and 3 bases lay outside the gene matches. The CDR3 runs 15 residues. CDR3 region: CASSQEGQGAYGYTF. The CDR3 coding sequence is TGTGCCAGCAGCCAAGAGGGACAGGGCGCCTATGGCTACACCTTC.

V usage is TRBV28 and J usage is TRBJ2-3; a weak D match, TRBD2 (5 bases). Germline values: CDR1 MDHEN, CDR2 SYDVKM. The CDR3 sequence is 14 residues long. V was shortened by 10 bases and J by 0 bases, with 14 bases between the two germline ends. CDR3 coding DNA: TGTGCCACCAACCGGAGGACTAGCACAGATACGCAGTATTTT. Translating it yields CATNRRTSTDTQYF.

The count of this clone is one. The J gene is TRBJ2-7, the V gene TRBV18; the match to TRBD2 covers 7 bases. This CDR3 is 16 amino acids long. J lost 7 bases, V lost 2 bases, and 14 bases had no gene match. CDR1 KGHSH and CDR2 LQKENI come from the germline V gene. The CDR3 nucleotides are TGTGCCAGCTCACCATTAATCCCGGGAGCCGGGGGGGAGCAGTACTTC. Translating it yields CASSPLIPGAGGEQYF.

The chain uses TRBV6-1 and TRBJ2-5, with 9 bases matching TRBD2. Germline V gene sequence: CDR1 MNHNS, CDR2 SASEGT. The CDR3 totals 15 residues. The V gene end was trimmed by 0 bases and the J gene end by 3 bases; junction bases not matched to a gene: 2. The CDR3 DNA reads TGTGCCAGCAGTGAAGCGAGCGGGGGGAAAGAGACCCAGTACTTC. Its translation: CASSEASGGKETQYF.

The chain is built from TRBV7-2 and TRBJ1-2; maybe TRBD1 (5 bases). The CDR3 is 15 amino acids. V dropped 5 bases and J dropped 8 bases, with 21 bases sitting between them. CDR1 SGHTA and CDR2 FQGNSA come from the germline V gene. The CDR3 DNA is TGTGCCAGCAGCCCCACCATTCAAGGGGCCGGGGGCTACACCTTC. As protein: CASSPTIQGAGGYTF.

CDR3: CASSAPSRVMGGYTF. The CDR3, as DNA: TGTGCCAGCAGTGCACCCTCCAGGGTTATGGGCGGCTACACCTTC. The rearrangement joins TRBV28 to TRBJ1-2; a possible D gene is TRBD1 (5 bases). CDR3 length: 15 amino acids. V lost 5 bases, J lost 8 bases, and 21 bases lay in between. Germline V CDR1 and CDR2: MDHEN, SYDVKM.

The chain uses TRBV29-1 and TRBJ2-7, with D possibly being TRBD2 (6 bases). The germline V gene has CDR1 SQVTM and CDR2 ANQGSEA. CDR3 length: 14 amino acids. V lost 4 bases to trimming and J lost 4 bases, with 17 bases between them. CDR3 in amino acids: CSVALSLAGYEQYF. The DNA for the CDR3 is TGCAGCGTTGCGCTATCACTAGCTGGGTACGAGCAGTACTTC.

Of note for this clone: One end of the junction is discordant with germline, which a read error may explain. The chain joins TRBV5-1 to TRBJ2-3; D ambiguous. Germline V gene sequence: CDR1 SGHRS, CDR2 YFSETQ. The CDR3 totals 15 residues. The chain's CDR3 is CASRLDGFSTDTQYF. The CDR3 region has the DNA TGCGCCAGCAGGTTGGACGGTTTTAGCACAGATACGCAGTATTTT.

The chain is built from TRBV19 and TRBJ1-1, with D tentatively TRBD1 (5 bases). This CDR3 has 14 residues. V dropped 6 bases and J dropped 2 bases, with 13 bases sitting between them. Per germline, CDR1 LNHDA and CDR2 SQIVND (reference sequence). CDR3 loop: CASSRQQPNTEAFF. In DNA form, the CDR3 reads TGTGCCAGTAGCAGACAGCAACCAAACACTGAAGCTTTCTTT.

This clone occurred a few times. J is TRBJ1-4 and V is TRBV10-1; unclear D gene. Deletions cut 7 bases from V and 3 bases from J, with 15 bases between. Per the germline V gene, CDR1 is WNHNN and CDR2 is SYGVQD (reference sequence). This CDR3 region has 15 residues. CDR3 loop: CASNLSAGPNEKLFF. The DNA of the CDR3 is TGCGCCAGCAATCTATCGGCGGGCCCTAATGAAAAACTGTTTTTT.

CDR3 sequence (DNA): TGCGCCAGCAGCCGCCCCGGGACAGGCAAAAGGTTTTACGAGCAGTACTTC. Translated: CASSRPGTGKRFYEQYF. The chain is built from TRBV4-1 and TRBJ2-7; 8 nucleotides agree with TRBD1. CDR1 and CDR2 (germline): MGHRA, YSYEKL. J lost 4 bases, V lost 4 bases, and 15 bases had no gene match. The CDR3 is 17 residues long.

This chain links TRBV3-1 (or the pseudogene TRBV3-2) with TRBJ2-5; 10 bases fit TRBD1. The junction had 5 bases not matched to a gene; V was cut back by 7 bases and J by 6 bases. The germline V gene encodes CDR1 LGHDT and CDR2 YNNKEL (reference sequence). The CDR3 extends over 13 amino acids. The CDR3 DNA follows: TGTGCCAGCACGACAGGGGGCTTGAAGACCCAGTACTTC. Protein product: CASTTGGLKTQYF.

On this clone: Within the sample, other DNA sequences also encode this same CDR3. The DNA for the CDR3 is TGTGCCAGCAGTTACGGTCGTCTAGCGGGGAGCACAGATACGCAGTATTTT. Encoded protein: CASSYGRLAGSTDTQYF. The chain couples TRBV6-2 or TRBV6-3 to TRBJ2-3; TRBD2 matches 9 bases. This CDR3 has 17 amino acids. Germline V lookup: CDR1 MNHEY, CDR2 SVGEGT. The V and J ends lost 2 bases and 0 bases, in that order; junction bases with no gene match: 6.

This rearrangement joins TRBV15 to TRBJ2-7; 7 bases align to TRBD2. The CDR3 has 15 residues. Trimming cost V 4 bases and J 4 bases; bases outside gene matches: 10. The V gene's germline CDR1 is LNHNV and CDR2 YYDKDF (reference sequence). The CDR3 sequence is CATSIPRAGAYEQYF. CDR3 in DNA: TGTGCCACCAGCATCCCGCGGGCGGGAGCGTACGAGCAGTACTTC.

The chain employs TRBV18 and TRBJ2-3; D gene unclear. The germline CDR1 and CDR2 sequences are KGHSH and LQKENI. The ends were cut back, 3 bases at V and 4 bases at J, with 8 bases in the middle. The CDR3 length is 13 residues. The CDR3 DNA follows: TGTGCCAGCTCACCGGAGCTGGCAGATACGCAGTATTTT. It encodes CASSPELADTQYF.

The chain links TRBV27 to TRBJ2-7; D perhaps matches TRBD2 (6 bases). The CDR3 spans 13 residues. The V gene lost 6 bases and the J gene lost 4 bases, with 13 bases spanning the gap. Germline CDR1 reads MNHEY; CDR2 reads SMNVEV (reference sequence). CDR3 in DNA: TGTGCCAGCAGGCGGGGCCCGGGTTACGAGCAGTACTTC. It specifies CASRRGPGYEQYF.